The 28 T cell receptor beta chains reported below all come from one sample, sequenced in a study of cytomegalovirus exposure and HLA in healthy donors. Both 60 Vbeta primers and 13 Jbeta primers went into the PCR. Sequenced by immunoSEQ multiplex PCR; TCRdb stores in-frame clones only, minus some. This table has some 150,000 clones, roughly four fifths appearing once. Sequences were obtained from PBMCs. The receptors come from a man aged 18 to 29 in good health and CMV-seropositive.

This clone was counted a single time. This CDR3 reads CASFGLADNTDTQYF. The CDR3 DNA is TGTGCCAGCTTCGGACTAGCGGATAACACAGATACGCAGTATTTT. V usage is TRBV2 and J usage is TRBJ2-3, with 10 bases that match TRBD2. Germline V gives CDR1 SNHLY, CDR2 FYNNEI. Losses at the gene ends were 8 bases for V and 2 bases for J; bases not matched to a gene: 7. The CDR3 runs to 15 residues. Full variable domain (remainder filled in from reference TRBV2 and TRBJ2-3): EPEVTQTPSHQVTQMGQEVILRCVPISNHLYFYWYRQILGQKVEFLVSFYNNEISEKSEIFDDQFSVERPDGSNFTLKIRSTKLEDSAMYFCASFGLADNTDTQYFGPGTRLTVL.

CDR3 sequence reads: CAWSVYGNTEAFF. CDR3 DNA sequence: TGTGCCTGGAGTGTATACGGGAACACTGAAGCTTTCTTT. The V gene is TRBV30, the J gene TRBJ1-1; D ambiguous. The CDR3 sequence is 13 residues long. Germline V gene lookup returns CDR1 GTSNPN and CDR2 SVGIG (reference sequence). V was pared by 0 bases and J by 1 base, with 6 bases between.

The gene calls are TRBV19 and TRBJ2-7; 7 positions agree with TRBD1. V was clipped by 7 bases and J by 3 bases; unmatched bases: 18. The CDR3 spans 17 residues. Germline CDR1 LNHDA, CDR2 SQIVND (reference sequence). CDR3 in amino acids: CASKEQGFPSPYYEQYF. DNA for the CDR3: TGTGCCAGTAAAGAACAGGGGTTTCCCTCCCCTTACTACGAGCAGTACTTC.

The chain joins TRBV28 to TRBJ1-5, with D possibly TRBD1 on 5 matching bases. Trimming left V 7 bases short and J 5 bases short, with 15 bases between. Germline lookup yields CDR1 MDHEN and CDR2 SYDVKM. The CDR3 covers 14 residues. The CDR3 sequence: CASTLGQTDQPQHF. The CDR3 nucleotides are TGTGCCAGCACCTTAGGACAAACCGATCAGCCCCAGCATTTT.

The V call is TRBV28, the J call TRBJ1-2; maybe TRBD1 (5 bases). The CDR3 loop spans 14 amino acids. Trimming removed 5 bases at V and 5 bases at J, with 15 bases between. Germline loops: CDR1 MDHEN, CDR2 SYDVKM. CDR3 sequence reads: CASSTSRRGYGYTF. CDR3 in DNA: TGTGCCAGCAGTACCTCCCGGCGGGGGTATGGCTACACCTTC.

The chain couples TRBV2 to TRBJ1-1; the match to TRBD1 covers 7 bases. The germline V gene has CDR1 SNHLY and CDR2 FYNNEI. V lost 7 bases to trimming and J lost 11 bases; unmatched junction nucleotides: 13. The CDR3 has 13 residues. The CDR3 DNA reads TGTGCCAGCACGAGGGGACAGAGTCGACGTGCTTTCTTT. This sequence encodes CASTRGQSRRAFF.

This clone occurred once. The chain uses TRBV19 and TRBJ2-7; no clear D gene. CDR3 length: 13 amino acids. Deletions cut 0 bases from V and 1 base from J, with 4 bases between. The germline CDR1 and CDR2 sequences are LNHDA and SQIVND (reference sequence). This CDR3 is CASSIDASYEQYF. The CDR3 region has the DNA TGTGCCAGTAGTATAGATGCGTCCTACGAGCAGTACTTC. The full variable domain, its missing parts supplied by reference TRBV19 and TRBJ2-7, is DGGITQSPKYLFRKEGQNVTLSCEQNLNHDAMYWYRQDPGQGLRLIYYSQIVNDFQKGDIAEGYSVSREKKESFPLTVTSAQKNPTAFYLCASSIDASYEQYFGPGTRLTVT.

V and J are TRBV30 and TRBJ2-6, with a weak D call TRBD1 (6 bases). The V gene's germline CDR1 is GTSNPN and CDR2 SVGIG (reference sequence). CDR3 length: 16 amino acids. Trimming pared 3 bases from V and 3 bases from J, leaving 15 bases between. In nucleotides, the CDR3 is TGTGCCTGGAGAATAGTAGGGGGTGGTGGGGCCAACGTCCTGACTTTC. This sequence encodes CAWRIVGGGGANVLTF. The full variable domain, in which reference TRBV30 and TRBJ2-6 provide the parts outside the CDR3, is SQTIHQWPATLVQPVGSPLSLECTVEGTSNPNLYWYRQAAGRGLQLLFYSVGIGQISSEVPQNLSASRPQDRQFILSSKKLLLSDSGFYLCAWRIVGGGGANVLTFGAGSRLTVL.

This clone was counted only a few times. The chain combines TRBV10-2 with TRBJ2-6; TRBD1 agrees at 8 bases. Trimming cost V 10 bases and J 2 bases; bases outside gene matches: 10. This CDR3 spans 16 amino acids. In germline, CDR1 is WSHSY, CDR2 SAAADI. CDR3 residues: CATNPGQGAGANVLTF. For the CDR3, the DNA is TGCGCCACTAACCCCGGACAGGGAGCTGGGGCCAACGTCCTGACTTTC.

The chain combines TRBV5-5 with TRBJ2-7; D gene ambiguous. The V end was cut by 0 bases, the J end by 3 bases, with 16 bases between. This CDR3 is 16 amino acids long. CDR1 is SGHKS and CDR2 is YYEKEE in the germline V gene (reference sequence). The CDR3 region is CASSLGAESPFYEQYF. In nucleotides, the CDR3 is TGTGCCAGCAGCTTGGGGGCCGAGTCCCCCTTCTACGAGCAGTACTTC.

The CDR3 DNA follows: TGCGCCAGCCGACAGGGAAGGGTGGTCACTGAAGCTTTCTTT. It translates to CASRQGRVVTEAFF. The chain combines TRBV5-1 with TRBJ1-1, with 7 bases that match TRBD1. V was pared by 7 bases and J by 4 bases, with 10 bases of the junction left unmatched. There are 14 residues in the CDR3. Germline CDR1 is SGHRS and CDR2 is YFSETQ.

The genes are TRBV30 and TRBJ2-1; D remains unclear. Trimming took off 2 bases at V and 6 bases at J, with 5 bases between the two ends. CDR1 GTSNPN and CDR2 SVGIG come from the germline V gene (reference sequence). This CDR3 is built from 11 residues. As DNA, the CDR3 is TGTGCCTGGAGTCTTCGCAATGAGCAGTTCTTC. It codes for CAWSLRNEQFF.

In this sample, this clone turned up once. This sequence joins TRBV7-9 and TRBJ1-1; 7 bases line up with TRBD1. The germline gives CDR1 SEHNR, CDR2 FQNEAQ (reference sequence). V lost 5 bases and J lost 6; bases outside the gene matches: 9. CDR3 length: 14 amino acids. CDR3 coding DNA: TGTGCCAGCAGCCGCACCAGGGGGAAAGCTGAAGCTTTCTTT. Residues: CASSRTRGKAEAFF. Supplemented by reference TRBV7-9 and TRBJ1-1, the full variable domain reads DTGVSQNPRHKITKRGQNVTFRCDPISEHNRLYWYRQTLGQGPEFLTYFQNEAQLEKSRLLSDRFSAERPKGSFSTLEIQRTEQGDSAMYLCASSRTRGKAEAFFGQGTRLTVV.

CDR3 protein: CASSLNDKAGTGTYNEQFF. DNA for the CDR3: TGCGCCAGCAGCCTCAACGATAAAGCCGGGACAGGGACCTACAATGAGCAGTTCTTC. The J gene is TRBJ2-1, the V gene TRBV5-1, with 9 bases matching TRBD1. Trimming cost V 4 bases and J 2 bases; bases outside gene matches: 16. This CDR3 has 19 amino acids. Germline CDR1 SGHRS, CDR2 YFSETQ. The full variable domain, rest sourced from reference TRBV5-1 and TRBJ2-1, is KAGVTQTPRYLIKTRGQQVTLSCSPISGHRSVSWYQQTPGQGLQFLFEYFSETQRNKGNFPGRFSGRQFSNSRSEMNVSTLELGDSALYLCASSLNDKAGTGTYNEQFFGPGTRLTVL.

The chain uses TRBV29-1 and TRBJ1-2; D not certain. Germline lookup yields CDR1 SQVTM and CDR2 ANQGSEA. Trimming pared 5 bases from V and 3 bases from J, leaving 13 bases between. The CDR3 loop spans 13 amino acids. The CDR3 DNA reads TGCAGCGTTAGCGTAGGATTCGACTATGGCTACACCTTC. Amino acid sequence: CSVSVGFDYGYTF. Filled out from reference TRBV29-1 and TRBJ1-2, the complete variable domain reads SAVISQKPSRDICQRGTSLTIQCQVDSQVTMMFWYRQQPGQSLTLIATANQGSEATYESGFVIDKFPISRPNLTFSTLTVSNMSPEDSSIYLCSVSVGFDYGYTFGSGTRLTVV.

Remarks on this clone: Other nucleotide sequences from this sample produce the same CDR3. The chain couples TRBV29-1 to TRBJ2-7, with 15 bases that match TRBD2. Germline lookup yields CDR1 SQVTM and CDR2 ANQGSEA. This CDR3 spans 15 amino acids. The V segment lost 6 bases and the J segment 4 bases; nucleotides outside the gene matches: 7. In nucleotides, the CDR3 is TGCAGCGTCTCCGGACTAGCGGGAGGGCCTTACGAGCAGTACTTC. Amino acid sequence: CSVSGLAGGPYEQYF.

This clone has more than one count but fewer than ten. V gene TRBV29-1 combines with J gene TRBJ2-5; 7 nucleotides match TRBD2. The CDR3 spans 12 residues. CDR1 is SQVTM and CDR2 is ANQGSEA in the germline V gene. V was clipped by 5 bases and J by 4 bases; unmatched bases: 4. The CDR3 is CSVLAGRETQYF. The CDR3 nucleotides are TGCAGCGTTTTAGCGGGTAGAGAGACCCAGTACTTC.

This chain connects TRBV28 to TRBJ1-3; D remains ambiguous. Trimming shortened V by 1 base and J by 6 bases, and 10 bases separated the two germline ends. Germline V lookup: CDR1 MDHEN, CDR2 SYDVKM. The CDR3 covers 14 residues. The CDR3 DNA reads TGTGCCAGCAGTTTATTGGGTGGACTAAACACCATATATTTT. Translation gives CASSLLGGLNTIYF.

V and J are TRBV6-1 and TRBJ2-5, with D tentatively TRBD1 (6 bases). Germline values: CDR1 MNHNS, CDR2 SASEGT. This CDR3 has 13 residues. The V and J ends lost 8 bases and 5 bases respectively, with 15 bases between them. The CDR3 DNA follows: TGTGCCAGCTGGGCAGGGGCCTCGGAGACCCAGTACTTC. Translation: CASWAGASETQYF.

This clone has just a few counts. The chain is built from TRBV4-1 and TRBJ2-7, with 12 bases lining up with TRBD2. This CDR3 is built from 15 residues. V was pared by 3 bases and J by 5 bases, with 5 bases of the junction left unmatched. Germline CDR1 is MGHRA and CDR2 is YSYEKL. The chain's CDR3 is CASSHTLAGGDEQYF. CDR3 DNA: TGCGCCAGCAGCCACACACTAGCGGGAGGCGACGAGCAGTACTTC.

The V and J genes are TRBV6-5 and TRBJ1-4; possible D gene TRBD1, 6 bases. V lost 6 bases and J lost 8, with 16 bases in between. In germline, CDR1 is MNHEY, CDR2 SVGAGI. CDR3 length: 14 amino acids. The CDR3 sequence: CASRRQGRKEKLFF. The DNA of the CDR3 is TGTGCCAGCAGGCGCCAGGGGAGAAAAGAAAAACTGTTTTTT.

The chain recombines TRBV6-5 with TRBJ1-1; D is unclear. The germline gives CDR1 MNHEY, CDR2 SVGAGI. The CDR3 sequence is 13 residues long. The V end was cut by 2 bases, the J end by 3 bases, with 7 bases between. DNA for the CDR3: TGTGCCAGCAGTTACGCGGCATACACTGAAGCTTTCTTT. This sequence encodes CASSYAAYTEAFF.

The rearrangement links TRBV11-1 to TRBJ2-7; the D is unclear. This CDR3 comprises 11 residues. Germline lookup yields CDR1 SGHAT and CDR2 FQDESV (reference sequence). Trimming pared 3 bases from V and 6 bases from J, leaving 6 bases between. The CDR3 loop reads CASSFSVEQYF. The CDR3 coding sequence is TGTGCCAGCAGCTTTTCGGTCGAGCAGTACTTC.

The chain couples TRBV11-1 to TRBJ2-7, with 9 bases aligning to TRBD2. The CDR3 spans 15 residues. The trim removed 1 base at V and 2 bases at J, leaving 3 bases unmatched. Per germline, CDR1 SGHAT and CDR2 FQDESV (reference sequence). CDR3 loop: CASSLEAGGTYEQYF. CDR3 sequence (DNA): TGTGCCAGCAGCTTAGAAGCGGGAGGTACCTACGAGCAGTACTTC.

This clone was seen a handful of times. The chain links TRBV19 to TRBJ1-1; maybe TRBD1 (6 bases). Germline assignment: CDR1 LNHDA and CDR2 SQIVND (reference sequence). The CDR3 runs to 14 residues. V lost 7 bases, J lost 4 bases, and 16 bases lay in between. CDR3 protein: CASTSQGGFTEAFF. Written as DNA, the CDR3 is TGTGCCAGTACCTCCCAAGGGGGTTTCACTGAAGCTTTCTTT.

J is TRBJ2-7 and V is TRBV10-1, with D possibly being TRBD1 (6 bases). Looked up from germline, CDR1 is WNHNN and CDR2 is SYGVQD (reference sequence). V was shortened by 0 bases and J by 6 bases, with 12 bases between the two germline ends. The CDR3 runs 14 residues. The CDR3, as DNA: TGCGCCAGCAGTGAGTCCACAGGGAAGGTCGAGCAGTACTTC. Amino acid sequence: CASSESTGKVEQYF.

The chain recombines TRBV6-1 with TRBJ2-5; D unclear. With the DNA end fitting TRBJ2-7 better, the J assignment may be wrong. CDR1 is MNHNS, CDR2 SASEGT, per germline. This CDR3 is 11 amino acids long. The CDR3 sequence: CASSVLHEQYF. Written as DNA, the CDR3 is TGTGCCAGCAGTGTTCTGCACGAGCAGTACTTC.

This clone has only one observation. The V call is TRBV19, the J call TRBJ1-2; 8 positions agree with TRBD1. The CDR3 is 15 residues long. Unmatched junction bases numbered 9, after V lost 5 bases and J lost 4 bases. The germline V gene encodes CDR1 LNHDA and CDR2 SQIVND (reference sequence). In nucleotides, the CDR3 is TGTGCCAGTAGTCCTTGGGGGGACAGGAGCTATGGCTACACCTTC. Residues: CASSPWGDRSYGYTF.